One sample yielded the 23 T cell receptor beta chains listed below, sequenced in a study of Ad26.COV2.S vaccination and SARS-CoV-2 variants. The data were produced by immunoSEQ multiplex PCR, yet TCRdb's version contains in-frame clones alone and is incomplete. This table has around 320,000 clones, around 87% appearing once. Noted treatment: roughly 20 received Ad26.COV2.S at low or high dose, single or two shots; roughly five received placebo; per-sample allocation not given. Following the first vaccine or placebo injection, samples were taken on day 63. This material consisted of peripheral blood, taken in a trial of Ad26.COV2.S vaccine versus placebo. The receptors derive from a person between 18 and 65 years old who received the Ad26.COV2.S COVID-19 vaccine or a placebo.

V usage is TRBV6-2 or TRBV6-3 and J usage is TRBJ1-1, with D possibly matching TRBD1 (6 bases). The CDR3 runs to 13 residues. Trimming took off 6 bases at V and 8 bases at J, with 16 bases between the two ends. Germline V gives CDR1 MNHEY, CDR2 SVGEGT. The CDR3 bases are TGTGCCAGCAGCCCCCAGGACAGATTAGAAGCTTTCTTT. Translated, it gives CASSPQDRLEAFF.

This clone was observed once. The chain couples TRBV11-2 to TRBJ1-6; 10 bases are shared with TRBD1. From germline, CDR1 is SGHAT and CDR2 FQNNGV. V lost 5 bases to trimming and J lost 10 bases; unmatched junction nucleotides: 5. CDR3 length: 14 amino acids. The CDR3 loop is CASSLRDRGSPLHF. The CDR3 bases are TGTGCCAGCAGCCTCCGGGACAGGGGCTCACCCCTCCACTTT.

Here the CDR3 reads CASKTGGETTGELFF. In DNA form, the CDR3 reads TGTGCCAGCAAAACAGGGGGCGAGACCACCGGGGAGCTGTTTTTT. The chain combines TRBV6-6 with TRBJ2-2; 9 positions agree with TRBD1. The V segment lost 7 bases and the J segment 4 bases; nucleotides outside the gene matches: 7. Per germline, CDR1 MNHNY and CDR2 SVGAGI (reference sequence). The CDR3 has 15 amino acids.

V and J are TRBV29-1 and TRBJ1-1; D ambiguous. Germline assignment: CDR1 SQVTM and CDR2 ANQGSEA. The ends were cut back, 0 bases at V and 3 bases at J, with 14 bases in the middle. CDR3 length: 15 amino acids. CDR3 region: CSVEDHVGLDTEAFF. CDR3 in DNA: TGCAGCGTTGAAGATCATGTGGGATTGGACACTGAAGCTTTCTTT.

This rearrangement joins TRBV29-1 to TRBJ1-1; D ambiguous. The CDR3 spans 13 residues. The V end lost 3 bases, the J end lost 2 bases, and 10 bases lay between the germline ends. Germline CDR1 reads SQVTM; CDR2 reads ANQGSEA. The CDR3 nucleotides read TGCAGCGTTGAGCCAAGTCCTAACACTGAAGCTTTCTTT. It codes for CSVEPSPNTEAFF.

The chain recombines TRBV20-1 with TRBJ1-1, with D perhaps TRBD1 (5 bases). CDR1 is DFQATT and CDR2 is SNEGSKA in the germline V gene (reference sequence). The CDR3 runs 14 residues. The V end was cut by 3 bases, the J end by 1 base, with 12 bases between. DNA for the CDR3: TGCAGTGCTAGTGACTGGGGGAAGAACACTGAAGCTTTCTTT. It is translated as CSASDWGKNTEAFF.

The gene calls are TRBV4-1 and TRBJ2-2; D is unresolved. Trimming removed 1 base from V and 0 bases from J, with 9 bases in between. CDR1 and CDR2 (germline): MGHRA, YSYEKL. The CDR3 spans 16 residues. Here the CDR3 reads CASSQALGTNTGELFF. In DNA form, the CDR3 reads TGCGCCAGCAGCCAAGCACTTGGGACGAACACCGGGGAGCTGTTTTTT.

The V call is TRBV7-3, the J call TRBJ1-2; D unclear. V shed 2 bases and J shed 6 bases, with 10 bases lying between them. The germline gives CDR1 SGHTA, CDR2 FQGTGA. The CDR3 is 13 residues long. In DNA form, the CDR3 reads TGTGCCAGCAGCTTAGATTGGGGTAATGGCTACACCTTC. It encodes CASSLDWGNGYTF.

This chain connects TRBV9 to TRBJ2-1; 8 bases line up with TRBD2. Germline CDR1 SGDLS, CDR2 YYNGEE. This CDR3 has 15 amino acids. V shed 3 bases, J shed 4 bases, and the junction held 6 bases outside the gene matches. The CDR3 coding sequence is TGTGCCAGCAGCGCCGGACTAGCTCCGTACAATGAGCAGTTCTTC. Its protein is CASSAGLAPYNEQFF.

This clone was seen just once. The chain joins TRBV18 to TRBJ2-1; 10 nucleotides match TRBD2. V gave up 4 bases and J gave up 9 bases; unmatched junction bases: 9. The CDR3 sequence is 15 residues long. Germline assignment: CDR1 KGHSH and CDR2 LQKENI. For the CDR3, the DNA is TGTGCCAGCTCACTGTCGTCTAGCGGGGGACCTGAGCAGTTCTTC. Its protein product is CASSLSSSGGPEQFF.

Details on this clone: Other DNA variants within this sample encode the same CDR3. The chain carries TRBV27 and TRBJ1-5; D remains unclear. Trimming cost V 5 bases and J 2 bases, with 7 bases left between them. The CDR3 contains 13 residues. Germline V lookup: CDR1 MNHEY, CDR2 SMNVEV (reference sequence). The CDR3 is CASSLLGNQPQHF. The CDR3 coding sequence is TGTGCCAGCAGTCTCTTAGGCAATCAGCCCCAGCATTTT.

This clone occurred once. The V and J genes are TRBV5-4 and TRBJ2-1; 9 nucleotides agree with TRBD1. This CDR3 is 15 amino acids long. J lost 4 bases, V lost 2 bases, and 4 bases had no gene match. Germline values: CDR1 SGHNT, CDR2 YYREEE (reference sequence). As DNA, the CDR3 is TGTGCCAGCAGCTTAGTCGGGACAGGGTACAATGAGCAGTTCTTC. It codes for CASSLVGTGYNEQFF.

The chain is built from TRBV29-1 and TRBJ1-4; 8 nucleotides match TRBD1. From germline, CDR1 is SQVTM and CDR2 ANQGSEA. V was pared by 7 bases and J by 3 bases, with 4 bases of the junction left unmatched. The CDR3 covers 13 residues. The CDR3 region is CSAQGAANEKLFF. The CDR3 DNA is TGCAGCGCCCAGGGGGCGGCTAATGAAAAACTGTTTTTT.

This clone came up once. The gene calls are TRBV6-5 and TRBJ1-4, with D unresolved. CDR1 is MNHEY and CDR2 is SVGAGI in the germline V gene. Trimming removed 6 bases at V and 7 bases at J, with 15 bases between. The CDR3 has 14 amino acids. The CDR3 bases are TGTGCCAGCAGCCGGTATCGCGGCAGTGAAAAACTGTTTTTT. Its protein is CASSRYRGSEKLFF.

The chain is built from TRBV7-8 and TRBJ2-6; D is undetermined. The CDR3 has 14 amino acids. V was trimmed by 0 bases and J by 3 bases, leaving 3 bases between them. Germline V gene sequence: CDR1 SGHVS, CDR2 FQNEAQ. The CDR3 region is CASSLAFGANVLTF. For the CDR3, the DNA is TGTGCCAGCAGCTTAGCGTTTGGGGCCAACGTCCTGACTTTC.

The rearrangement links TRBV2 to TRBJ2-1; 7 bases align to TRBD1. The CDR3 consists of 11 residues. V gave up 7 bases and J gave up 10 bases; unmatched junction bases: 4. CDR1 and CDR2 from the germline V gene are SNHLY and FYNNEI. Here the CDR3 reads CASTDRAEQFF. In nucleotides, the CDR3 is TGTGCCAGCACCGACAGGGCCGAGCAGTTCTTC. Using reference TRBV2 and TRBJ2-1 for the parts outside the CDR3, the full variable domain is EPEVTQTPSHQVTQMGQEVILRCVPISNHLYFYWYRQILGQKVEFLVSFYNNEISEKSEIFDDQFSVERPDGSNFTLKIRSTKLEDSAMYFCASTDRAEQFFGPGTRLTVL.

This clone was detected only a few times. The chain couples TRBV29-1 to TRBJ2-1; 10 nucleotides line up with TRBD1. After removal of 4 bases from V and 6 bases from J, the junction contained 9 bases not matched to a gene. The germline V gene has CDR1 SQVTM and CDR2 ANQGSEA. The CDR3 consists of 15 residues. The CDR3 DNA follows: TGCAGCGTTGGATCAAAGGGACAGGGGTTCAATGAGCAGTTCTTC. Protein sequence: CSVGSKGQGFNEQFF.

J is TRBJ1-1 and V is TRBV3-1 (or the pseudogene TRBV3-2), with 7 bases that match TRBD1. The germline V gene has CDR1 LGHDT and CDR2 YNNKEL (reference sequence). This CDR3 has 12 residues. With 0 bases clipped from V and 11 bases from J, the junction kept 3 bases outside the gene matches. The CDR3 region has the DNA TGTGCCAGCAGCCAAGAACAGGGGAGCGCTTTCTTT. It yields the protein CASSQEQGSAFF.

CDR3 sequence reads: CASSLQGSGNTIYF. The CDR3 DNA follows: TGTGCCAGCAGCTTACAGGGCTCTGGAAACACCATATATTTT. V gene TRBV7-9 combines with J gene TRBJ1-3; a possible D gene is TRBD1 (5 bases). Looked up from germline, CDR1 is SEHNR and CDR2 is FQNEAQ (reference sequence). Trimming pared 2 bases from V and 0 bases from J, leaving 5 bases between. The CDR3 has 14 residues.

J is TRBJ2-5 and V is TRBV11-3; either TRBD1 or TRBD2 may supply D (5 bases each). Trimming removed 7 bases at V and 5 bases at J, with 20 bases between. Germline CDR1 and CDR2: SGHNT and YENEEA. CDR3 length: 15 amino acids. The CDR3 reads CASTKGTVPGETQYF. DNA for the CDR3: TGTGCCAGCACCAAGGGGACCGTACCAGGGGAGACCCAGTACTTC.

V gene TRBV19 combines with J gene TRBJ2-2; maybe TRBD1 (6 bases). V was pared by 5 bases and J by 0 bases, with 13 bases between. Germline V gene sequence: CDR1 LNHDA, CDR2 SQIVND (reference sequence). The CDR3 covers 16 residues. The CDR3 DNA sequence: TGTGCCAGTAGTCTCACAGGGCCTTCGAACACCGGGGAGCTGTTTTTT. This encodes CASSLTGPSNTGELFF.

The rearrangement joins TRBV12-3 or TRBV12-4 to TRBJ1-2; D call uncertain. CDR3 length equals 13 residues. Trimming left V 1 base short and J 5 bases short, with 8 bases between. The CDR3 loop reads CASSLGAPYGYTF. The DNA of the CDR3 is TGTGCCAGCAGTTTAGGGGCCCCATATGGCTACACCTTC.

CDR3 amino acids: CASSEDRGRPTDTQYF. The CDR3 nucleotides read TGTGCCAGCAGTGAAGATCGTGGCAGACCCACAGATACGCAGTATTTT. This chain connects TRBV2 to TRBJ2-3; D ambiguous. Germline values: CDR1 SNHLY, CDR2 FYNNEI. The V gene lost 1 base and the J gene lost 2 bases, with 13 bases spanning the gap. The CDR3 sequence is 16 residues long.